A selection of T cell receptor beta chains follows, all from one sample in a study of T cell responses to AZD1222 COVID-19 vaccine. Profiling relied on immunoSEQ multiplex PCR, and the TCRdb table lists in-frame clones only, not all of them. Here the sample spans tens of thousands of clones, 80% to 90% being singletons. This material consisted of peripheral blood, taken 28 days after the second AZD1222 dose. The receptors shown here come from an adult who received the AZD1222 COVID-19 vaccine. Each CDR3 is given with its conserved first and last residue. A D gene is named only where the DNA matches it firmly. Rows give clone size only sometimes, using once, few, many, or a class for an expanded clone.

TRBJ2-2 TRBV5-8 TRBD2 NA CASSRGGANTGELFF
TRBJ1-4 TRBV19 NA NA CASSIWETTNEKLFF
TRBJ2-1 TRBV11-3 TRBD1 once CASSLAGTGSYNEQFF
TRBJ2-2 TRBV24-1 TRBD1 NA CATSDLQTGVDTGELFF
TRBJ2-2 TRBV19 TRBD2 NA CASALYSGTGGELFF
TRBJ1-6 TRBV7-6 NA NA CASSLGGSGSYNSPLHF
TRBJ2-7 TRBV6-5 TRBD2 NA CASSYATDSGSYEQYF
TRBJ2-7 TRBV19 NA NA CASSITPGYEQYF
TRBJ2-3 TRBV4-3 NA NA CASSQEVSPGTDTQYF
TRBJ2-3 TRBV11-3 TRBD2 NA CASSLDPSSGGITDTQYF
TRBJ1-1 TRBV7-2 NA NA CASRYDTNTEAFF
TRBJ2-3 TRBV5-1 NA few CASSSTDTQYF
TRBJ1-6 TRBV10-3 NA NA CAISELGQSSPLHF
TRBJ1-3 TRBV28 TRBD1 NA CASSHLDRDGDTIYF
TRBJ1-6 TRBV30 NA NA CAWSVGGSSYNSPLHF
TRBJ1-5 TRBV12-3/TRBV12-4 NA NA CASSTSEDQPQHF
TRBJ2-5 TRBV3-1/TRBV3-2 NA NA CASSQAYSEGETQYF